Listed below are T cell receptor beta chains from one sample, sequenced in a study of CD8+ T cells in alopecia areata. The data were produced by immunoSEQ multiplex PCR, yet TCRdb's version contains in-frame clones alone and is incomplete. The repertoire holds some 190,000 clones, with about 47% as singletons. The sequences come from CD8+ T cells sorted from blood, collected around week 53, from a patient treated with tofacitinib. These receptor sequences come from a human donor with alopecia areata. Each CDR3 is given with its conserved first and last residue. A D gene is named only where the DNA matches it firmly. Some rows have no size entry. The others give once, few or many, or a class for an expanded clone.

cdr3_aa,cdr3_nt,clone_size,j_call,d_call,v_call
CASSYHSYNEQFF,TGTGCCAGCAGCTACCACAGCTACAATGAGCAGTTCTTC,NA,TRBJ2-1,NA,TRBV7-3
CSVEGGTSGEVDTQYF,TGCAGCGTTGAAGGTGGGACTAGCGGGGAAGTAGATACGCAGTATTTT,once,TRBJ2-3,TRBD2,TRBV29-1
CKTREGSDSPLHF,TGCAAAACGAGGGAGGGAAGCGACTCACCCCTCCACTTT,few,TRBJ1-6,NA,TRBV29-1
CASSQPTPAVYEQYF,TGTGCCAGCAGCCAACCGACACCGGCCGTCTACGAGCAGTACTTC,few,TRBJ2-7,NA,TRBV4-2
CASSGDSTGELFF,TGTGCCAGCAGCGGGGACAGCACCGGGGAGCTGTTTTTT,few,TRBJ2-2,TRBD1,TRBV9
CASSSPERAPHYGYTF,TGTGCCAGCAGCTCACCGGAAAGGGCGCCTCACTATGGCTACACCTTC,NA,TRBJ1-2,NA,TRBV7-9
CASSFGQGLNTEAFF,TGTGCCAGCAGCTTCGGACAGGGGTTGAACACTGAAGCTTTCTTT,few,TRBJ1-1,TRBD1,TRBV6-5
CATSRVSQETQYF,TGTGCCACCAGCAGAGTTAGCCAAGAGACCCAGTACTTC,NA,TRBJ2-5,NA,TRBV15
CASSFGTANSPLHF,TGTGCCAGCAGCTTCGGGACAGCGAATTCACCCCTCCACTTT,NA,TRBJ1-6,TRBD1,TRBV13
CASSRTSGVYNEQFF,TGTGCCAGTAGTAGGACTAGCGGCGTCTACAATGAGCAGTTCTTC,few,TRBJ2-1,TRBD2,TRBV19
CASSLTGNSPLHF,TGTGCCAGCAGCTTAACAGGGAATTCACCCCTCCACTTT,few,TRBJ1-6,NA,TRBV2
CASSHSLRDQETQYF,TGCGCCAGCAGCCACAGTTTAAGGGACCAAGAGACCCAGTACTTC,NA,TRBJ2-5,NA,TRBV4-1
CASSPLDRSYGYTF,TGTGCCAGCAGTCCATTGGACAGGTCCTATGGCTACACCTTC,few,TRBJ1-2,TRBD1,TRBV27
CASSLGRTSGNTIYF,TGTGCCAGCAGCTTGGGCAGGACCTCTGGAAACACCATATATTTT,NA,TRBJ1-3,NA,TRBV5-6
CASSYAEDIGYTF,TGTGCCAGCAGTTACGCAGAGGACATCGGCTACACCTTC,few,TRBJ1-2,NA,TRBV6-5
CASRPLAGGRDGELFF,TGTGCCAGCAGACCTCTAGCGGGGGGGCGAGACGGGGAGCTGTTTTTT,NA,TRBJ2-2,TRBD2,TRBV27
CASSYSGRQSSYEQYF,TGTGCCAGCAGTTACTCGGGACGCCAGAGCTCCTACGAGCAGTACTTC,NA,TRBJ2-7,NA,TRBV6-5
CAWSSGTRNYGYTF,TGTGCCTGGAGTTCCGGGACACGCAACTATGGCTACACCTTC,NA,TRBJ1-2,NA,TRBV30
CASRGTQAYGYTF,TGTGCCAGCCGCGGCACGCAGGCCTATGGCTACACCTTC,NA,TRBJ1-2,NA,TRBV6-1
CASSRGNEQFF,TGTGCCAGCTCACGTGGGAATGAGCAGTTCTTC,NA,TRBJ2-1,NA,TRBV18
CASSSNIRQNTEAFF,TGCGCCAGCAGCTCCAACATTCGACAGAACACTGAAGCTTTCTTT,few,TRBJ1-1,NA,TRBV5-1
CATSSSGLVYEQYF,TGTGCCACCAGCAGTTCGGGACTAGTCTACGAGCAGTACTTC,NA,TRBJ2-7,TRBD2,TRBV15
CASSPYDRQETQYF,TGCGCCAGCAGCCCCTATGACAGACAAGAGACCCAGTACTTC,NA,TRBJ2-5,NA,TRBV4-3
CASSQLAYKNTEAFF,TGTGCCAGCAGCCAGCTCGCGTACAAGAACACTGAAGCTTTCTTT,NA,TRBJ1-1,NA,TRBV14
CASSLQDRSAETQYF,TGTGCCAGCAGCTTACAGGACAGGTCCGCAGAGACCCAGTACTTC,NA,TRBJ2-5,TRBD1,TRBV7-9
CASRGGNYGYTF,TGTGCCAGCAGGGGAGGCAACTATGGCTACACCTTC,NA,TRBJ1-2,NA,TRBV6-5
CASSPGPMGPLHF,TGTGCCAGCAGCCCCGGTCCAATGGGTCCCCTCCACTTT,few,TRBJ1-6,NA,TRBV13
CAISVENNEQFF,TGTGCCATCAGTGTGGAGAACAATGAGCAGTTCTTC,few,TRBJ2-1,NA,TRBV10-3
CASSLSHQETQYF,TGTGCCAGCAGCTTGTCGCACCAAGAGACCCAGTACTTC,NA,TRBJ2-5,NA,TRBV5-4
CASSIMASGGPTDTQYF,TGTGCCAGTAGTATTATGGCTAGCGGGGGGCCCACAGATACGCAGTATTTT,few,TRBJ2-3,TRBD2,TRBV19
CASSTEQGLSGYTF,TGTGCCAGCAGCACCGAACAGGGGTTAAGTGGCTACACCTTC,NA,TRBJ1-2,TRBD1,TRBV13
CASTGGGGRNSPLHF,TGCGCCAGCACCGGAGGGGGGGGGCGGAATTCACCCCTCCACTTT,NA,TRBJ1-6,NA,TRBV5-1
CASSQTYDRAGSPLHF,TGTGCCAGCAGCCAAACATACGACAGGGCCGGATCACCCCTCCACTTT,NA,TRBJ1-6,TRBD1,TRBV4-2
CASSPGRGRYGYTF,TGTGCCAGCTCACCCGGCAGGGGCAGGTATGGCTACACCTTC,NA,TRBJ1-2,NA,TRBV18
CAWSRLGESYEQYF,TGTGCCTGGTCGAGGTTGGGAGAAAGCTACGAGCAGTACTTC,NA,TRBJ2-7,NA,TRBV30
CASSSYLGAGGNEQFF,TGTGCCAGCAGCTCTTATTTGGGGGCAGGGGGCAATGAGCAGTTCTTC,few,TRBJ2-1,TRBD1,TRBV7-2
CASRGTGTNTEAFF,TGTGCCAGCAGGGGGACAGGGACGAACACTGAAGCTTTCTTT,NA,TRBJ1-1,TRBD1,TRBV27
CASSQGPSSYNEQFF,TGTGCCAGCAGCCAGGGGCCTAGCTCCTACAATGAGCAGTTCTTC,few,TRBJ2-1,NA,TRBV7-2
CASSVGIGRDEQFF,TGTGCCAGCAGCGTAGGTATAGGGCGGGATGAGCAGTTCTTC,NA,TRBJ2-1,NA,TRBV9
CAWSFRDYEQYF,TGTGCCTGGAGTTTTCGGGACTACGAGCAGTACTTC,NA,TRBJ2-7,NA,TRBV30
CASSLYRGDHTEAFF,TGCGCCAGCAGCTTGTACAGGGGCGACCACACTGAAGCTTTCTTT,NA,TRBJ1-1,TRBD1,TRBV5-1
CASSGLAYEQYF,TGTGCCAGCAGCGGTCTAGCCTACGAGCAGTACTTC,NA,TRBJ2-7,NA,TRBV11-2
CASSQGQGRRETQYF,TGCGCCAGCAGCCAGGGACAGGGGCGTAGGGAGACCCAGTACTTC,NA,TRBJ2-5,TRBD1,TRBV4-3
CASSIGAGEWGNQPQHF,TGTGCCAGTAGTATTGGAGCAGGGGAATGGGGCAATCAGCCCCAGCATTTT,once,TRBJ1-5,NA,TRBV19
CASSLEVSNEQFF,TGTGCCAGCAGCTTAGAAGTATCCAATGAGCAGTTCTTC,NA,TRBJ2-1,NA,TRBV7-6
CSVWTGSNGYTF,TGCAGCGTGTGGACAGGGTCGAATGGCTACACCTTC,NA,TRBJ1-2,TRBD1,TRBV29-1
CASSAFAYNEQFF,TGTGCCAGCAGCGCATTCGCCTACAATGAGCAGTTCTTC,NA,TRBJ2-1,NA,TRBV7-9
CASRRQNSNQPQHF,TGTGCCAGCAGGAGACAGAATAGCAATCAGCCCCAGCATTTT,NA,TRBJ1-5,NA,TRBV2
CASSQGTGGTYEQYF,TGTGCCAGCAGCCAGGGGACAGGGGGCACATACGAGCAGTACTTC,NA,TRBJ2-7,TRBD1,TRBV7-2